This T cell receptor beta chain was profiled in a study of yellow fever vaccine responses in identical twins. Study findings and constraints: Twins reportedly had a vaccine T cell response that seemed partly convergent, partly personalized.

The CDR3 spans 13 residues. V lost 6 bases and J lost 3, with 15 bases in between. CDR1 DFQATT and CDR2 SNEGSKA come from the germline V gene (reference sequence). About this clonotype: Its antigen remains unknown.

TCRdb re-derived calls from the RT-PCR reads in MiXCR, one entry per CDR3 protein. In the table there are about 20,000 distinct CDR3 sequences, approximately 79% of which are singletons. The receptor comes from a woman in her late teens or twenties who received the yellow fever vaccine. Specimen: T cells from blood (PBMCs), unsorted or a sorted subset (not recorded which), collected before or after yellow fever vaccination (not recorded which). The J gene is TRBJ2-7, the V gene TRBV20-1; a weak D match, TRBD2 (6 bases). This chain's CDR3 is CSATSGFNYEQYF. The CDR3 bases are TGCAGTGCCACGAGCGGGTTCAACTACGAGCAGTACTTC.